This T cell receptor beta chain appears in the sequencing data of a study of blood T cell repertoires in COVID-19. Produced via immunoSEQ multiplex PCR; TCRdb's table is partial and in-frame only. The sample lists 100,000 to 150,000 clones; more than 75% were seen once. The CDR3 loop spans 14 amino acids. V lost 5 bases to trimming and J lost 6 bases; unmatched junction nucleotides: 4. From germline, CDR1 is SEHNR and CDR2 FQNEAQ (reference sequence). The sample comprised peripheral blood. This TCR derives from a woman aged 60-75 years with acute or convalescent COVID-19. V gene TRBV7-9 combines with J gene TRBJ2-1, with 10 bases aligning to TRBD2. The CDR3: CASSILAGFNEQFF. In DNA form, the CDR3 reads TGTGCCAGCAGCATACTAGCGGGGTTCAATGAGCAGTTCTTC.